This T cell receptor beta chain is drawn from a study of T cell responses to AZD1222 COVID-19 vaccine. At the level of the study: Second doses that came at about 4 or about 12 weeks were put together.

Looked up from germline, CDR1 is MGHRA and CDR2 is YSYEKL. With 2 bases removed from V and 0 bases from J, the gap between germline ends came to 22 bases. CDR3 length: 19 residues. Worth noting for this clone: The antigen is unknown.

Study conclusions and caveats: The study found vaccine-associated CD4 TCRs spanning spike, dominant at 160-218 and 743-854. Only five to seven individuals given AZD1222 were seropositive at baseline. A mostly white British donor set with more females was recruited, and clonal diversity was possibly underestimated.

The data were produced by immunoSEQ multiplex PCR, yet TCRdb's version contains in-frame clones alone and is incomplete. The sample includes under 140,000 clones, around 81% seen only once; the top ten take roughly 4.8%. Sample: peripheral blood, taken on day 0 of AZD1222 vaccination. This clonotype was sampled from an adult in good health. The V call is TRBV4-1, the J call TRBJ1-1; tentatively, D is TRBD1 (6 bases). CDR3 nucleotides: TGCGCCAGCAGCCAACAGCACGGGAGCTCCAGGGGCTTGAACACTGAAGCTTTCTTT. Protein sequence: CASSQQHGSSRGLNTEAFF.